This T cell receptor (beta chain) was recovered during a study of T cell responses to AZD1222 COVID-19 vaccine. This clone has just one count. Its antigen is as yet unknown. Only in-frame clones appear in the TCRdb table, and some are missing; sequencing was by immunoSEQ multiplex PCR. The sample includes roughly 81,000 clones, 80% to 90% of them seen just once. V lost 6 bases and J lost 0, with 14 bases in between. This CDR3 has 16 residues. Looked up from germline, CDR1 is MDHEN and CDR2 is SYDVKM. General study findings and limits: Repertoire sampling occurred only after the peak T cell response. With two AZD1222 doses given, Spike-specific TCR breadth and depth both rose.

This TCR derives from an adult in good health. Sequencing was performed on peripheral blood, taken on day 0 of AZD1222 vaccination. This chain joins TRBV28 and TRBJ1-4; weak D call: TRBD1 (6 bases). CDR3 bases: TGTGCCAGCAGCTTACCAGGGACAACAACTAATGAAAAACTGTTTTTT. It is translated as CASSLPGTTTNEKLFF.